A selection of T cell receptor beta chains follows, all from one sample in a study of cytomegalovirus exposure and HLA in healthy donors. Repertoires were generated with immunoSEQ multiplex PCR, while TCRdb's copy carries only in-frame clones and drops some. Of some 110,000 clones in the sample, approximately 80% were seen once. The sequenced sample consisted of PBMCs. These receptors came from a woman in her late teens or twenties in good health and CMV-seropositive. Each CDR3 is given with its conserved first and last residue. A D gene is named only where the DNA matches it firmly. Only some rows state a clone size, as once, few, many or a class for expanded clones.

V	J	size	D	DNA	CDR3
TRBV5-6	TRBJ1-2	NA	NA	TGTGCCAGCAGCTTGGAGGACAGTACTTTCTATGGCTACACCTTC	CASSLEDSTFYGYTF
TRBV18	TRBJ2-7	NA	NA	TGTGCCAGCTCACCGAAGAGGGATTCCTACGAGCAGTACTTC	CASSPKRDSYEQYF
TRBV5-1	TRBJ1-4	NA	NA	TGCGCCAGCAGCTGGCGCATACAGGGTGGGACAGAAAAACTGTTTTTT	CASSWRIQGGTEKLFF
TRBV5-5	TRBJ2-1	NA	TRBD2	TGTGCCAGCAGTCCCCCCGGGACTAGCGGGTTCTTC	CASSPPGTSGFF
TRBV7-9	TRBJ2-1	NA	TRBD2	TGTGCCAGCAGCTTAGCGGGGGGACTAGCGGGCAATGAGCAGTTCTTC	CASSLAGGLAGNEQFF
TRBV11-3	TRBJ2-7	once	TRBD1	TGTGCCAGCTCCCGACAGGGGATGGGGGTCGAGCAGTACTTC	CASSRQGMGVEQYF
TRBV6-1	TRBJ1-6	NA	NA	TGTGCCAGCAGTGAACACAGGGAGAATTCACCCCTCCACTTT	CASSEHRENSPLHF
TRBV4-1	TRBJ2-3	NA	TRBD1	TGCGCCAGCAGCCAGGGACAGAACGGCAGAGAGGATACGCAGTATTTT	CASSQGQNGREDTQYF
TRBV15	TRBJ2-7	once	TRBD1	TGTGCCACCAGCAGAGATTGGGGACAGGTTCTCTCCTACGAGCAGTACTTC	CATSRDWGQVLSYEQYF
TRBV6-5	TRBJ2-3	NA	NA	TGTGCCAGCAGCCTCCCTGGGCGCTCTGGGACGCAGTATTTT	CASSLPGRSGTQYF
TRBV7-9	TRBJ2-7	NA	TRBD1	TGTGCCAGCACTAGGGACAGGGACTACGAGCAGTACTTC	CASTRDRDYEQYF
TRBV4-1	TRBJ2-7	few	NA	TGCGCCAGCAGCCAAACGGGACAACACTCCTACGAGCAGTACTTC	CASSQTGQHSYEQYF
TRBV27	TRBJ2-1	NA	TRBD1	TGTGCCAGCAGTTCCGGGACAGGGCTCAATGAGCAGTTCTTC	CASSSGTGLNEQFF
TRBV19	TRBJ1-3	NA	NA	TGTGCCAGTAGCATGGGCGTCAGTTCCAACACCATATATTTT	CASSMGVSSNTIYF
TRBV6-1	TRBJ1-4	few	NA	TGTGCCAGCAGTGAAGGGACAATTAATGAAAAACTGTTTTTT	CASSEGTINEKLFF
TRBV6-4	TRBJ2-1	NA	TRBD2	TGTGCCAGCAGTGACTCTGGACTAGCGGGAGTGGAGGGTGAGCAGTTCTTC	CASSDSGLAGVEGEQFF
TRBV30	TRBJ1-2	once	NA	TGTGCCTGGAGTCTCCGGTCTAACTATGGCTACACCTTC	CAWSLRSNYGYTF
TRBV10-1	TRBJ2-7	NA	NA	TGCGCCAGACCAGGGTTCTGCGAGCAGTACTTC	CARPGFCEQYF
TRBV5-1	TRBJ1-2	once	NA	TGCGCCAGCAGCTTGGACAGGGAAGCAGGCGGCTACACCTTC	CASSLDREAGGYTF
TRBV18	TRBJ2-3	NA	TRBD2	TGTGCCAGCTCACCAGGGGCCAGCGGGAGTCCCCCATGGCAGTATTTT	CASSPGASGSPPWQYF
TRBV19	TRBJ1-2	NA	NA	TGTGCCAGTAGTATAGGCGGATCAAAACAATATGGCTACACCTTC	CASSIGGSKQYGYTF
TRBV19	TRBJ2-3	NA	NA	TGTGCCAGTGCCAGCGGGTGGCTTAGCACAGATACGCAGTATTTT	CASASGWLSTDTQYF
TRBV28	TRBJ2-7	NA	NA	TGTGCCAGCAGTTTATGGACTATGAGCTCCTACGAGCAGTACTTC	CASSLWTMSSYEQYF
TRBV5-4	TRBJ2-5	NA	TRBD2	TGTGCCAGCAGCTTGGTAACCGGGACTAGCGTCCAAGAGACCCAGTACTTC	CASSLVTGTSVQETQYF
TRBV19	TRBJ2-4	NA	TRBD1	TGTGCCAGTAGTATCGGGACAGGGGAACCAAAAAACATTCAGTACTTC	CASSIGTGEPKNIQYF
TRBV5-6	TRBJ1-1	NA	TRBD1	TGTGCCAGCAGCACGAGGGGGCAGGGCACTGAAGCTTTCTTT	CASSTRGQGTEAFF
TRBV5-1	TRBJ2-5	NA	TRBD1	TGCGCCAGCAGCTTGGGGACAGGCCAAGAGACCCAGTACTTC	CASSLGTGQETQYF
TRBV6-4	TRBJ2-7	NA	NA	TGTGCCAGCAGTGACGCAGGGTTTTCCCACGAGCAGTACTTC	CASSDAGFSHEQYF
TRBV5-1	TRBJ2-3	NA	NA	TGCGCCAGCAGCACGGGAGCCACAGATACGCAGTATTTT	CASSTGATDTQYF
TRBV5-1	TRBJ2-2	NA	TRBD2	TGCGCCAGCAGCTTGTTTCCTAGCGGGAGGGTGACGGGCACCGGGGAGCTGTTTTTT	CASSLFPSGRVTGTGELFF
TRBV4-2	TRBJ2-3	NA	TRBD2	TGTGCCAGCAGCCAACGACCACCGACTAGCGGTTCCACAGATACGCAGTATTTT	CASSQRPPTSGSTDTQYF
TRBV9	TRBJ1-4	NA	TRBD1	TGTGCCAGCAGCGTAGGGACAGGGTTTGGAGGCGAAAAACTGTTTTTT	CASSVGTGFGGEKLFF
TRBV9	TRBJ1-1	NA	NA	TGTGCCAGCAGCGTAGCTCCGGGAGGGACTGAAGCTTTCTTT	CASSVAPGGTEAFF
TRBV5-1	TRBJ1-1	NA	NA	TGCGCCAGCAGCTTGGAGGGGCCCTCGAGCACTGAAGCTTTCTTT	CASSLEGPSSTEAFF
TRBV2	TRBJ2-2	NA	NA	TGTGCCACTCCGGACACCGGGGAGCTGTTTTTT	CATPDTGELFF
TRBV28	TRBJ1-6	NA	TRBD1	TGTGCCAGCAGTTTAGGACAGGGGTTTAGATCACCCCTCCACTTT	CASSLGQGFRSPLHF
TRBV28	TRBJ2-7	NA	NA	TGTGCCAGCAGTCCCCCGGGTAGGCGACGTTCCTACGAGCAGTACTTC	CASSPPGRRRSYEQYF
TRBV27	TRBJ2-2	NA	TRBD2	TGTGCCAGCAGTTTATACATAGCGGGGAACACCGGGGAGCTGTTTTTT	CASSLYIAGNTGELFF
TRBV11-2	TRBJ2-1	NA	TRBD1	TGTGCCAGCAGCAAGCCCCGACAGGGTCCTGAGCAGTTCTTC	CASSKPRQGPEQFF
TRBV19	TRBJ2-4	few	TRBD1	TGTGCCAGCGAATACGGACAGGGTGACAAAAACATTCAGTACTTC	CASEYGQGDKNIQYF
TRBV11-3	TRBJ2-5	NA	NA	TGTGCCAGCAGCTTACCGGACTCACAAGAGACCCAGTACTTC	CASSLPDSQETQYF
TRBV18	TRBJ1-4	NA	NA	TGTGCCAGCTCACTGAGGGTAGAGACTAATGAAAAACTGTTTTTT	CASSLRVETNEKLFF
TRBV6-1	TRBJ1-2	NA	NA	TGTGCCAGCACCCATCGGGAGAAGTCTGGGGCGGGCACCTTC	CASTHREKSGAGTF
TRBV5-1	TRBJ1-1	few	TRBD1	TGCGCCAGCAGCGCAGGAATACAGGGGAAGATCACTGAAGCTTTCTTT	CASSAGIQGKITEAFF
TRBV14	TRBJ2-7	NA	NA	TGTGCCAGCAGCCCGTTTGCCTACGAGCAGTACTTC	CASSPFAYEQYF
TRBV6-1	TRBJ2-7	NA	TRBD1	TGTGCCACCATGATAGGACAGGGGGCGGGCGAGCAGTACTTC	CATMIGQGAGEQYF
TRBV5-6	TRBJ2-7	NA	TRBD1	TGTGCCAGCACACGGACAGGGAGAGGGGGGTCCTACGAGCAGTACTTC	CASTRTGRGGSYEQYF
TRBV6-5	TRBJ2-4	NA	NA	TGTGCCAGCAGTGGGACTTGGGACCGGAAAAACATTCAGTACTTC	CASSGTWDRKNIQYF
TRBV5-1	TRBJ2-7	NA	TRBD2	TGCGCCAGCAGCCGCCCCGGGGGGGAGGTAGCCTACGAGCAGTACTTC	CASSRPGGEVAYEQYF
TRBV12-5	TRBJ1-1	few	NA	TGTGCTAGTGGTTTGACCCGACCCAGGAGGGACACTGAAGCTTTCTTT	CASGLTRPRRDTEAFF
TRBV6-5	TRBJ1-1	NA	NA	TGTGCCAGCAGTTATAAGGGGACTGAAGCTTTCTTT	CASSYKGTEAFF
TRBV27	TRBJ2-1	NA	NA	TGTGCCAGCAGTTTTAAGGGGTTTACCTACAATGAGCAGTTCTTC	CASSFKGFTYNEQFF
TRBV13	TRBJ2-1	NA	TRBD2	TGTGCCAGCAGCACCACCGGGACTAGCCCCTATGAGCAGTTCTTC	CASSTTGTSPYEQFF